This T cell receptor beta chain comes out of a study of blood T cell repertoires in COVID-19. Across under 25 US areas, participants ranged in age from roughly 18 to 95 years. Participant reports of clinical history set cohort assignment. Method: immunoSEQ multiplex PCR; TCRdb's copy keeps in-frame clones and lacks some. This table has some 140,000 clones, under 90% appearing once. Germline CDR1 and CDR2: SGHTA and FQGNSA. The V end was cut by 0 bases, the J end by 6 bases, with 10 bases between. The CDR3 totals 14 residues. The chain has TRBV7-2 and TRBJ2-3; weak D call: TRBD2 (7 bases). The TCR comes from a man aged 35 to 55 with acute COVID-19. Sequencing was performed on PBMCs or T cells enriched from blood (not recorded which). In DNA, the CDR3 is TGTGCCAGCAGCTTAGCGGGGGGGCTGGATACGCAGTATTTT. The encoded protein is CASSLAGGLDTQYF.